This TCR beta chain was identified in a study of T cells expressing NK-cell markers (dated by TCRdb to 2018 to 2021). With respect to the entire study: TCR beta-chain repertoires were profiled in sorted CD3+CD56+NKG2C+, CD3+CD56+NKG2C- and CD3+CD56-NKG2C+ T-cell subsets from eight donors. Among the eight sequenced donors, seven were HCMV-seropositive and one was HCMV-seronegative. Randomly selected healthy volunteers, three men and five women, were used as the eight sequenced donors. Sequencing of the libraries produced 2 x 150 bp reads on Illumina HiSeq 2000/2500, MiSeq or NextSeq. What the work shows at the level of the full study, not this receptor alone: Whether the expanded NKG2C-expressing T cell clones were specific for HCMV antigens remained unclear. Those dominant clonotypes were again the most abundant among CD3+CD56-NKG2C+ cells in a few donors, at roughly 28.3-60.1%. In over 5 donors, the dominant CD3+CD56+NKG2C+ clonotypes were among the top 10 CD8+ clonotypes and accounted for about 1.0-7.5% of CD8+ T cells.

HCMV-specific IgG was detected in serum with a commercial ELISA kit to determine HCMV serostatus. Peripheral blood mononuclear cells were isolated from blood by Ficoll density gradient centrifugation. As regards this clonotype: This clone's antigen is unknown.

Sequencer: Illumina HiSeq 2000. TCR beta cDNA libraries were prepared using 5'RACE template switching, which introduced a universal primer site and unique molecular identifiers. Priming for cDNA synthesis came from the TCR beta constant segment, and two successive PCR amplification steps followed. Processing in the source paper ran as follows. Reads were demultiplexed and grouped by UMI with MIGEC, and clonotypes were assembled and quantified with MiTCR. To remove erroneous sequences, TCR cDNA sequences were retained only when supported by two or more reads. The tcR package was used for downstream repertoire analysis, and clonotypes were matched across fractions by CDR3 nucleotide sequence plus V segment. Antigen specificity was annotated against VDJdb with VDJmatch, allowing one amino acid substitution in CDR3. TCRdb reprocessed the reads and lists each CDR3 protein sequence as a single entry, with no DNA. TCRdb, not the authors, supplied the V and J calls. The sample table holds about 390,000 distinct CDR3 sequences. The top ten hold around 11% of the sample.

Per the germline V gene, MDHEN is the CDR1 and SYDVKM is the CDR2. CDR3 length: 14 amino acids, cysteine to phenylalanine. No coding sequence is recorded. The sequence is built from TRBV28 and TRBJ1-2; TCRdb selects TRBD1, and the lack of DNA leaves this call unchecked. This receptor was identified in a woman in her forties or fifties in good health. Donor details come from another sample of the same person, matched by shared clones. The sample comprised blood T cells: a sorted CD56 or NKG2C T cell subset, CD4+ or CD8+ T cells, or bulk PBMC T cells (not recorded which). CDR3 region: CASSLGAGRYGYTF.